This TCR beta chain was sequenced for a study of blood T cell repertoires in COVID-19. Methods used by the authors: Using reference gene primer amplification, nucleated cell counts were estimated. TCRdb's copy holds only in-frame clones and misses some; the assay was immunoSEQ multiplex PCR. That table supplies the V and J calls and clone size; D and trimming were determined from the DNA. The data contain around 310,000 clones, 75% to 90% of them singletons. Those who participated ranged in age from roughly 18 to 90 years and resided in about 24 US areas. Membership in each cohort depended on participant-reported clinical history. Cohort 3 donors counted as recovered after two negative PCRs, clearance, or resolved symptoms. The CDR3 runs to 14 residues. V was clipped by 1 base and J by 6 bases, with 12 bases between them. Looked up from germline, CDR1 is SEHNR and CDR2 is FQNEAQ (reference sequence).

Sequencing used PBMCs or T cells enriched from blood (not recorded which). V usage is TRBV7-9 and J usage is TRBJ1-2; D is perhaps TRBD1 (6 bases). The receptor was derived from a man younger than 40 who had recovered from COVID-19. The CDR3 DNA reads TGTGCCAGCAGCTTAGTCAAAGGGGGAGATGGCTACACCTTC. This sequence encodes CASSLVKGGDGYTF.